A selection of T cell receptor beta chains follows, all from one sample in a study of shared T cell receptors in the human thymus. The protocol was immunoSEQ multiplex PCR, while the TCRdb copy is restricted to in-frame clones and leaves out a portion. The table has 600,000 to 900,000 clones, approximately 83% seen once. The sample was also reused in another study, on human thymus T cells.

Sequences were obtained from thymocytes. Receptors were obtained from a girl under three years old with a congenital heart defect. CDR3s include the opening cysteine and the closing phenylalanine or tryptophan. D genes are given only for firm matches. A clone size is listed for some rows: how often the clone was seen (once, few, many), or a class if it is expanded.

CDR3 DNA: TGCGCCAGCAGCCAAGATTGGGACAGGGGGGTGTTTGGGGCCAACGTCCTGACTTTC; CDR3 protein: CASSQDWDRGVFGANVLTF; D gene: TRBD1; V gene: TRBV4-1; clone size: -; J gene: TRBJ2-6
CDR3 DNA: TGCGCCAGCAGCCCCAAAAGACAGGGGTCTAATGAAAAACTGTTTTTT; CDR3 protein: CASSPKRQGSNEKLFF; D gene: TRBD1; V gene: TRBV5-1; clone size: -; J gene: TRBJ1-4
CDR3 DNA: TGTGCCAGCAGCTTACAAGGAGGGAACACTGAAGCTTTCTTT; CDR3 protein: CASSLQGGNTEAFF; D gene: -; V gene: TRBV7-8; clone size: -; J gene: TRBJ1-1
CDR3 DNA: TGTGCCAGCATTAGTAGTAAGCGGTATATTTACGAGCAGTACTTC; CDR3 protein: CASISSKRYIYEQYF; D gene: -; V gene: TRBV11-2; clone size: -; J gene: TRBJ2-7
CDR3 DNA: TGCGCCAGCAGCTTGGGGACAGGGGGATACACTGAAGCTTTCTTT; CDR3 protein: CASSLGTGGYTEAFF; D gene: TRBD1; V gene: TRBV5-1; clone size: once; J gene: TRBJ1-1
CDR3 DNA: TGTGCCACCAGCAGGGACAGCCGAGGGGGCTACACCTTC; CDR3 protein: CATSRDSRGGYTF; D gene: -; V gene: TRBV15; clone size: -; J gene: TRBJ1-2
CDR3 DNA: TGTGCCAGCAGCCCCCCCCAGGTAGGGGAGAACACTGAAGCTTTCTTT; CDR3 protein: CASSPPQVGENTEAFF; D gene: -; V gene: TRBV9; clone size: -; J gene: TRBJ1-1
CDR3 DNA: TGCGCCAGCAGCCAAGACTACAGGGCTAGCGGGGACCCAGATACGCAGTATTTT; CDR3 protein: CASSQDYRASGDPDTQYF; D gene: TRBD2; V gene: TRBV4-1; clone size: -; J gene: TRBJ2-3
CDR3 DNA: TGTGCCAGCAGTGAAGGGACAGATAGTAGCTACGAGCAGTACTTC; CDR3 protein: CASSEGTDSSYEQYF; D gene: TRBD1; V gene: TRBV6-4; clone size: -; J gene: TRBJ2-7
CDR3 DNA: TGTGCCAGTCTGTGGGCCCGGCCCGTCGGGGACACTGAAGCTTTCTTT; CDR3 protein: CASLWARPVGDTEAFF; D gene: -; V gene: TRBV5-6; clone size: -; J gene: TRBJ1-1
CDR3 DNA: TGCGCCAGCAGCTTGGGCCCCGGTATGTACGAAAAACTGTTTTTT; CDR3 protein: CASSLGPGMYEKLFF; D gene: -; V gene: TRBV5-1; clone size: -; J gene: TRBJ1-4
CDR3 DNA: TGTGCCAGCAGTTACCTCCCAGACTACACCTTC; CDR3 protein: CASSYLPDYTF; D gene: -; V gene: TRBV6-6; clone size: -; J gene: TRBJ1-2
CDR3 DNA: TGCGCCAGCAGCCAAGGAGGGAGGGCAGTCACCTTC; CDR3 protein: CASSQGGRAVTF; D gene: -; V gene: TRBV4-1; clone size: -; J gene: TRBJ1-2
CDR3 DNA: TGCGCCAGCAGCGCCCACGGGACAGGGGACTATGGCTACACCTTC; CDR3 protein: CASSAHGTGDYGYTF; D gene: TRBD1; V gene: TRBV5-1; clone size: -; J gene: TRBJ1-2
CDR3 DNA: TGTGCCAGCAGCTTGCTAGCGGGGAGCTCCTACGAGCAGTACTTC; CDR3 protein: CASSLLAGSSYEQYF; D gene: TRBD2; V gene: TRBV5-8; clone size: -; J gene: TRBJ2-7
CDR3 DNA: TGTGCCAGCAGTTCAGGGGCGGCGTGGAATCAGCCCCAGCATTTT; CDR3 protein: CASSSGAAWNQPQHF; D gene: -; V gene: TRBV27; clone size: -; J gene: TRBJ1-5
CDR3 DNA: TGTGCCAGCAGCCTTTTACAGGGTGATCATAATTCACCCCTCCACTTT; CDR3 protein: CASSLLQGDHNSPLHF; D gene: -; V gene: TRBV14; clone size: -; J gene: TRBJ1-6
CDR3 DNA: TGTGCCAGTAGTATCACTGCACGCAACAATCAGCCCCAGCATTTT; CDR3 protein: CASSITARNNQPQHF; D gene: -; V gene: TRBV19; clone size: -; J gene: TRBJ1-5